This passage covers 24 T cell receptor beta chains from one sample sequenced in a study of regulatory T cells in long-lasting Graves disease. Libraries of TCR beta came from iRepertoire HTBI primers plus Arm-PCR of CDR3 regions. In TCRdb, the multiplex PCR reads were re-called with MiXCR into one record per CDR3 protein. Among hundreds of thousands of distinct CDR3 sequences listed, around 20% were seen once. The time point was: persistent/refractory GD, antithyroid drugs over 5 years with positive TRAb. With RNA extracted from PBMCs as input, the TCR library was made. The sequencing used peripheral blood mononuclear cells (PBMCs), collected when the disease was refractory, from a patient treated with antithyroid drugs. These receptors originate from a female donor with Graves disease.

The rearrangement uses TRBV12-3 or TRBV12-4 and TRBJ2-5; 15 nucleotides agree with TRBD2. V dropped 4 bases and J dropped 5; count of bases not matched to a gene: 5. CDR3 length equals 16 residues. In DNA, the CDR3 is TGTGCCAGCAGTTGGACTAGCGGGAGGGCCGGGGAGACCCAGTACTTC. As protein: CASSWTSGRAGETQYF.

This clonotype was recorded many times. J is TRBJ1-5 and V is TRBV29-1; the match to TRBD1 covers 9 bases. V shed 6 bases, J shed 1 base, and the junction held 10 bases outside the gene matches. Germline CDR1 SQVTM, CDR2 ANQGSEA. CDR3 length: 16 residues. The CDR3 loop reads CSVGLGQGNSNQPQHF. DNA for the CDR3: TGCAGCGTGGGACTGGGACAGGGAAACAGCAATCAGCCCCAGCATTTT.

The sample holds many counts of this clonotype. The chain has TRBV20-1 and TRBJ1-1; no clear D. In germline, CDR1 is DFQATT, CDR2 SNEGSKA (reference sequence). The CDR3 length is 13 residues. Trimming removed 3 bases from V and 4 bases from J, with 12 bases in between. CDR3 amino acids: CSASSAELTEAFF. The CDR3 nucleotides are TGCAGTGCTAGTTCGGCGGAGCTCACTGAAGCTTTCTTT.

Comment on this clonotype: Given the absence of the conserved phenylalanine or tryptophan at the CDR3 end, a read error is likely. The chain recombines TRBV20-1 with TRBJ2-4; 7 bases line up with TRBD2. V shed 3 bases, J shed 4 bases, and the junction held 9 bases outside the gene matches. The CDR3 loop spans 15 amino acids. Germline lookup yields CDR1 DFQATT and CDR2 SNEGSKA (reference sequence). The CDR3 nucleotides read TGCAGTGCTAGGTCAGCGGGATGGGTAAAAAACATTCAGTACTCC. Protein sequence: CSARSAGWVKNIQYS.

Of note for this clonotype: A much larger clonotype is one base distant, so this may be a read error. This rearrangement joins TRBV6-5 to TRBJ2-5, with D hard to call. Germline-derived CDR1 and CDR2 are MNHEY and SVGAGI. The length of the CDR3 is 11 residues. The CDR3 loop reads CAGSYMETQYF. CDR3 sequence (DNA): TGTGCCGGCAGTTATATGGAGACCCAGTACTTC.

This clonotype was observed at least ten times. This chain connects TRBV7-2 to TRBJ2-5, with 7 bases lining up with TRBD2. Germline V lookup: CDR1 SGHTA, CDR2 FQGNSA. CDR3 length equals 15 residues. V was clipped by 1 base and J by 8 bases; unmatched bases: 10. CDR3 DNA sequence: TGTGCCAGCAGCTTAGGGCGGGAGTACCTGGGCACCCAGTACTTC. It codes for CASSLGREYLGTQYF.

V is TRBV7-9 and J is TRBJ2-5; D possibly corresponds to TRBD2 (6 bases). The CDR3 is 13 residues long. Between the trimmed V and J ends, which lost 6 bases and 5 bases, there was a span of 13 bases. In germline, CDR1 is SEHNR, CDR2 FQNEAQ (reference sequence). The CDR3 DNA is TGTGCCAGCAGGTCGGGACTTGTCGAGACCCAGTACTTC. It translates to CASRSGLVETQYF.

This clonotype was detected many times. This chain links TRBV7-9 with TRBJ2-7; the D gene is possibly TRBD1 (5 bases). Germline-derived CDR1 and CDR2 are SEHNR and FQNEAQ (reference sequence). The CDR3 has 13 amino acids. V was shortened by 5 bases and J by 4 bases, with 12 bases between the two germline ends. The CDR3 nucleotides read TGTGCCAGCAGCCGAAGCAGGGTTTACGAGCAGTACTTC. Translation: CASSRSRVYEQYF.

This clonotype appeared many times. This chain links TRBV29-1 with TRBJ1-2; D not certain. With 1 base removed from V and 8 bases from J, the gap between germline ends came to 17 bases. Germline loops: CDR1 SQVTM, CDR2 ANQGSEA. CDR3 size: 14 residues. The CDR3 nucleotides read TGCAGCGTTGAAGTCCCCCCCAAGGGCCGGGGCTACACCTTC. Amino acid sequence: CSVEVPPKGRGYTF.

V usage is TRBV5-1 and J usage is TRBJ2-7; D may be TRBD2 (5 bases). This CDR3 has 15 residues. The V gene lost 4 bases and the J gene lost 2 bases, with 16 bases spanning the gap. CDR1 is SGHRS and CDR2 is YFSETQ in the germline V gene. The CDR3, as DNA: TGCGCCAGCAGCCCGTCGACTATTCGGGCCTACGAGCAGTACTTC. This translates into CASSPSTIRAYEQYF.

This clonotype was counted many times. Relative to the germline gene, one junction end is altered; a read error may explain this. The rearrangement uses TRBV28 and TRBJ1-2, with TRBD1 matching over 8 bases. The germline CDR1 and CDR2 sequences are MDHEN and SYDVKM. The CDR3 runs to 14 residues. CDR3 sequence reads: CANSHRDRRYGYTF. The DNA for the CDR3 is TGTGCCAACAGTCACCGGGACAGGAGATATGGCTACACCTTC.

In its sample, this clonotype was seen many times. The chain uses TRBV2 and TRBJ1-2; D gene uncertain. The CDR3 spans 14 residues. V lost 9 bases and J lost 4, with 18 bases in between. From germline, CDR1 is SNHLY and CDR2 FYNNEI. The DNA of the CDR3 is TGTGCCAGTCCATACCGGGAGAAGGGCTATGGCTACACCTTC. Its protein product is CASPYREKGYGYTF.

The rearrangement links TRBV28 to TRBJ2-3; 10 nucleotides match TRBD2. The CDR3 length is 19 residues. Germline V lookup: CDR1 MDHEN, CDR2 SYDVKM. V gave up 4 bases and J gave up 0 bases; unmatched junction bases: 13. The CDR3, as DNA: TGTGCCAGCAGTTCCCAAACCCATACTAGCGGGATTAGCACAGATACGCAGTATTTT. Translated, it gives CASSSQTHTSGISTDTQYF.

The chain links TRBV10-2 to TRBJ2-2; TRBD2 aligns across 8 bases. CDR1 and CDR2 from the germline V gene are WSHSY and SAAADI. Trimming took 8 bases from V and 4 from J; bases not matched to a gene: 6. CDR3 length: 14 residues. In DNA form, the CDR3 reads TGCGCCAGCGGTGTCGGGAGGGGCACCGGGGAGCTGTTTTTT. Its translation is CASGVGRGTGELFF.

The table lists this clonotype with a count of one. V and J are TRBV10-3 and TRBJ1-1; D is undetermined. Germline CDR1 ENHRY, CDR2 SYGVKD. Trimming left V 2 bases short and J 1 base short, with 11 bases between. The CDR3 totals 15 residues. The CDR3, as DNA: TGTGCCATCAGTGAGGACGGTCCTCGGAACACTGAAGCTTTCTTT. Its protein is CAISEDGPRNTEAFF.

This clonotype was found a few times. The gene calls are TRBV27 and TRBJ1-2; D is perhaps TRBD1 (6 bases). CDR3 length: 13 residues. Germline CDR1 reads MNHEY; CDR2 reads SMNVEV (reference sequence). Trimming shortened V by 6 bases and J by 7 bases, and 15 bases separated the two germline ends. For the CDR3, the DNA is TGTGCCAGCAGCTTTGCGGGGGCGCGTGGCTACACCTTC. Encoded protein: CASSFAGARGYTF.

This clonotype showed up many times. The chain joins TRBV7-2 to TRBJ1-1; D gene unclear. Germline values: CDR1 SGHTA, CDR2 FQGNSA. V lost 3 bases and J 3 bases, leaving 11 bases between the germline ends. The CDR3 is 14 amino acids. CDR3 region: CASSFRLLYTEAFF. In nucleotides, the CDR3 is TGTGCCAGCAGCTTCAGGCTACTTTACACTGAAGCTTTCTTT.

V usage is TRBV7-9 and J usage is TRBJ2-2; D unresolved. Per germline, CDR1 SEHNR and CDR2 FQNEAQ (reference sequence). The CDR3 totals 13 residues. The V end was cut by 2 bases, the J end by 8 bases, with 9 bases between. The CDR3 sequence is CASSLTAVGELFF. CDR3 DNA: TGTGCCAGCAGCTTAACCGCAGTTGGGGAGCTGTTTTTT.

This clonotype was counted many times. CDR3 protein: CASSWGGRYGYTF. Here the CDR3 DNA reads TGTGCCAGCAGTTGGGGGGGTCGCTATGGCTACACCTTC. The chain links TRBV28 to TRBJ1-2, with D perhaps TRBD1 (5 bases). From germline, CDR1 is MDHEN and CDR2 SYDVKM. This CDR3 comprises 13 residues. The V end lost 4 bases, the J end lost 4 bases, and 10 bases lay between the germline ends.

This chain uses TRBV20-1 with TRBJ2-7; D unresolved. The V end lost 7 bases, the J end lost 0 bases, and 10 bases lay between the germline ends. In germline, CDR1 is DFQATT, CDR2 SNEGSKA (reference sequence). This CDR3 contains 12 residues. The CDR3 DNA sequence: TGCAGTGTTCGAGCCAGCTCCTACGAGCAGTACTTC. Amino acids: CSVRASSYEQYF.

The chain employs TRBV20-1 and TRBJ1-6; D is perhaps TRBD1 (5 bases). The CDR3 sequence is 16 residues long. Deletions cut 1 base from V and 7 bases from J, with 17 bases between. Germline V gene sequence: CDR1 DFQATT, CDR2 SNEGSKA (reference sequence). The CDR3 loop is CSARGQGVFGNSPLHF. The CDR3 region has the DNA TGCAGTGCTAGAGGGCAGGGAGTATTTGGGAATTCACCCCTCCACTTT.

The sample holds many counts of this clonotype. The chain employs TRBV2 and TRBJ2-2; 8 bases are a match to TRBD2. CDR1 SNHLY and CDR2 FYNNEI come from the germline V gene. The CDR3 is made up of 15 amino acids. With V trimmed by 9 bases and J by 5 bases, 11 bases remained unmatched. The CDR3 region is CASSGPRGRTGELFF. DNA for the CDR3: TGTGCCAGTTCCGGGCCACGCGGGAGGACCGGGGAGCTGTTTTTT.

The chain is built from TRBV7-8 and TRBJ2-5; no definite D call. Trimming stripped 1 base from V and 6 bases from J, with 12 bases between. The CDR3 loop spans 14 amino acids. Germline V gene sequence: CDR1 SGHVS, CDR2 FQNEAQ. CDR3 region: CASSLGGGSQTQYF. CDR3 nucleotide sequence: TGTGCCAGCAGCTTAGGTGGCGGCTCCCAGACCCAGTACTTC.

This clonotype has ten or more counts. The V and J genes are TRBV11-2 and TRBJ2-2, with D tentatively TRBD2 (5 bases). Germline assignment: CDR1 SGHAT and CDR2 FQNNGV. Between the trimmed V and J ends, which lost 7 bases and 8 bases, there was a span of 8 bases. The CDR3 is 11 amino acids. DNA for the CDR3: TGTGCCAGCATCAAGCGGGGGGAGCTGTTTTTT. It codes for CASIKRGELFF.